One T cell receptor (beta chain) is described in this entry. Germline and junction disagree at one end, which may indicate a read error. The data belong to a study of T cell responses to AZD1222 COVID-19 vaccine. The protocol was immunoSEQ multiplex PCR, while the TCRdb copy is restricted to in-frame clones and leaves out a portion. The data contain roughly 130,000 clones, approximately 90% of them singletons. Germline V gene data show CDR1 as SGHDT and CDR2 as YYEEEE. CDR3 size: 14 residues. The TCR was taken from an adult who received the AZD1222 COVID-19 vaccine. The genes are TRBV5-6 and TRBJ1-2; maybe TRBD1 (5 bases). The sample was peripheral blood, taken 28 days after the second AZD1222 dose. CDR3 coding DNA: TGTGCCAGCAGCCCCCCCGGGACTAAGTATGGCTACACCTTC. It specifies CASSPPGTKYGYTF.